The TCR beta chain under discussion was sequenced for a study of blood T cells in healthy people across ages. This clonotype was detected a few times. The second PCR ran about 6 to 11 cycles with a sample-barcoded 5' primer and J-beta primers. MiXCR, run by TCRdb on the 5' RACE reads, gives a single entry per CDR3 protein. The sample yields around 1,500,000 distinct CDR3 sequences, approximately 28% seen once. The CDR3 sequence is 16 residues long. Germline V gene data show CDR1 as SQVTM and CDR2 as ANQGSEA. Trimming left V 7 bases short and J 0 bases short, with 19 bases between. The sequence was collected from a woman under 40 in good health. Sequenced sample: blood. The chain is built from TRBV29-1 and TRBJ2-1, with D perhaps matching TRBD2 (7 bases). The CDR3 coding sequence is TGCAGCGCCCGGGGGGCCTCGGTTAACTCCTACAATGAGCAGTTCTTC. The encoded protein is CSARGASVNSYNEQFF.